This is a list of T cell receptor beta chains from one sample in a study of technical replicates of blood from several donors. Sequenced by immunoSEQ multiplex PCR; TCRdb stores in-frame clones only, minus some. The sample yields around 50,000 clones, 90% to 95% seen once. Input material: T cells isolated from PBMCs. The receptor source for this set is a human donor in good health. CDR3s include the opening cysteine and the closing phenylalanine or tryptophan. The D gene is left open where the match is weak. Size values are once, few and many counts, or a class for expanded clones, and some rows have none.

size	D	J	V	CDR3	DNA
-	-	TRBJ1-2	TRBV5-4	CASSFFGVDYGYTF	TGTGCCAGCAGCTTTTTCGGGGTAGACTATGGCTACACCTTC
-	TRBD2	TRBJ2-1	TRBV11-3	CASSLTSGSLAEQFF	TGTGCCAGCAGCTTGACTAGCGGGAGTCTAGCTGAGCAGTTCTTC
-	TRBD1	TRBJ1-2	TRBV29-1	CSVGGQGINGYTF	TGCAGCGTGGGGGGACAGGGGATCAATGGCTACACCTTC
-	-	TRBJ2-2	TRBV5-1	CASSLGAGDAGELFF	TGCGCCAGCAGCTTGGGTGCAGGGGACGCCGGGGAGCTGTTTTTT
-	TRBD1	TRBJ2-1	TRBV28	CASRPTPGQGNEQFF	TGTGCCAGCAGGCCTACCCCGGGACAGGGGAATGAGCAGTTCTTC
-	-	TRBJ2-5	TRBV5-1	CASSGLPGETQYF	TGCGCCAGCAGCGGGCTTCCAGGAGAGACCCAGTACTTC
-	-	TRBJ2-7	TRBV28	CASSGYEQYF	TGTGCCAGCTCGGGGTACGAGCAGTACTTC
-	-	TRBJ1-2	TRBV6-5	CASSSGTHRINYGYTF	TGTGCCAGCAGTTCCGGGACACACCGGATCAACTATGGCTACACCTTC
-	-	TRBJ2-6	TRBV28	CASSPFGRSGANVLTF	TGTGCCAGCAGTCCCTTTGGGAGGTCTGGGGCCAACGTCCTGACTTTC
-	-	TRBJ1-1	TRBV5-1	CASSFTTENTEAFF	TGCGCCAGCAGCTTTACCACAGAGAACACTGAAGCTTTCTTT
-	-	TRBJ2-7	TRBV15	CATSRVKTSSRGEQYF	TGTGCCACCAGCAGAGTAAAAACTAGCTCCCGGGGCGAGCAGTACTTC
-	TRBD2	TRBJ2-7	TRBV7-9	CASSSGLAGGNYEQYF	TGTGCCAGCAGCTCAGGACTAGCGGGAGGCAACTACGAGCAGTACTTC
-	-	TRBJ2-7	TRBV7-9	CASSSLFGRGGEQYF	TGTGCCAGCAGCTCCCTCTTCGGGCGGGGAGGCGAGCAGTACTTC
-	-	TRBJ1-2	TRBV6-5	CASSYSGGSSRYGYTF	TGTGCCAGCAGTTACTCTGGGGGGTCAAGCCGCTATGGCTACACCTTC
-	-	TRBJ2-7	TRBV9	CASSVAVPGEQYF	TGTGCCAGCAGCGTAGCGGTTCCGGGGGAGCAGTACTTC
-	-	TRBJ1-1	TRBV6-5	CASSPGGAVAEAFF	TGTGCCAGCAGCCCCGGAGGGGCCGTCGCTGAAGCTTTCTTT
-	TRBD1	TRBJ1-5	TRBV7-9	CASSRDRWGNQPQHF	TGTGCCAGCAGCCGGGACAGATGGGGTAATCAGCCCCAGCATTTT
-	-	TRBJ2-7	TRBV28	CASSLGISSWEQYF	TGTGCCAGCAGTTTAGGTATTAGCTCCTGGGAGCAGTACTTC
-	-	TRBJ1-2	TRBV7-8	CASSSKQGFDGYTF	TGTGCCAGCAGCTCAAAGCAGGGGTTCGATGGCTACACCTTC
-	-	TRBJ2-3	TRBV29-1	CSVGPNGDTDTQYF	TGCAGCGTTGGGCCGAACGGGGACACAGATACGCAGTATTTT
-	-	TRBJ1-1	TRBV28	CASSLGGRLNTEAFF	TGTGCCAGCAGTTTAGGGGGGAGACTGAACACTGAAGCTTTCTTT
-	-	TRBJ2-3	TRBV19	CASSIFRGTDTQYF	TGTGCCAGTAGTATCTTCAGGGGCACAGATACGCAGTATTTT
once	-	TRBJ2-2	TRBV6-5	CASSLRQSNTGELFF	TGTGCCAGCAGTTTACGACAGTCGAACACCGGGGAGCTGTTTTTT
-	TRBD1	TRBJ1-3	TRBV7-9	CASSRVTGQGASGNTIYF	TGTGCCAGCAGCCGTGTGACTGGACAGGGCGCCTCTGGAAACACCATATATTTT
-	TRBD2	TRBJ2-7	TRBV28	CASSLEVTRLAVSTYEQYF	TGTGCCAGCAGTTTAGAGGTCACCAGACTAGCGGTATCGACCTACGAGCAGTACTTC
-	-	TRBJ2-3	TRBV5-1	CASSLEPITDTQYF	TGCGCCAGCAGCTTGGAGCCGATCACAGATACGCAGTATTTT
-	-	TRBJ2-3	TRBV5-1	CASSFTGADTQYF	TGCGCCAGCAGCTTTACAGGTGCAGATACGCAGTATTTT
-	-	TRBJ1-1	TRBV28	CASSLTPGGRNTEAFF	TGTGCCAGCAGTTTAACCCCCGGCGGTAGGAACACTGAAGCTTTCTTT
-	-	TRBJ2-2	TRBV28	CASSFEMAGELFF	TGTGCCAGCAGTTTCGAGATGGCCGGGGAGCTGTTTTTT
-	-	TRBJ2-2	TRBV5-1	CASSLVGGTNTGELFF	TGCGCCAGCAGCTTGGTTGGAGGGACGAACACCGGGGAGCTGTTTTTT
once	-	TRBJ1-5	TRBV18	CASSPPIGGNSNQPQHF	TGTGCCAGCTCACCACCGATCGGAGGTAATAGCAATCAGCCCCAGCATTTT
-	TRBD2	TRBJ2-7	TRBV5-4	CASSLSGGRANSYEQYF	TGTGCCAGCAGCTTGTCGGGCGGGAGGGCCAACTCCTACGAGCAGTACTTC
-	-	TRBJ2-5	TRBV6-5	CASSYSREKTQYF	TGTGCCAGCAGTTACTCCCGTGAGAAGACCCAGTACTTC
-	-	TRBJ2-7	TRBV5-6	CASSLGQGGYEQYF	TGTGCCAGCAGCTTGGGCCAGGGTGGCTACGAGCAGTACTTC
-	TRBD2	TRBJ2-1	TRBV5-1	CASNKRGGTYNEQFF	TGCGCCAGCAACAAGCGGGGGGGGACCTACAATGAGCAGTTCTTC
-	-	TRBJ2-7	TRBV11-2	CASSFDRQKFYEQYF	TGTGCCAGCAGCTTCGACAGACAAAAGTTCTACGAGCAGTACTTC
medium-sized	-	TRBJ1-1	TRBV6-5	CASSREGTEAFF	TGTGCCAGCAGCAGGGAAGGTACTGAAGCTTTCTTT
-	TRBD2	TRBJ2-7	TRBV18	CASSLVRDYSYEQYF	TGTGCCAGCTCTCTAGTCCGGGACTACTCCTACGAGCAGTACTTC
-	-	TRBJ2-5	TRBV20-1	CSASSRETQYF	TGCAGTGCTAGTAGTCGAGAGACCCAGTACTTC
-	-	TRBJ2-5	TRBV9	CASSVLDFSQETQYF	TGTGCCAGCAGCGTCTTGGACTTTTCTCAAGAGACCCAGTACTTC
-	-	TRBJ1-5	TRBV28	CASSSSGYQPQHF	TGTGCCAGCAGTTCGTCGGGATATCAGCCCCAGCATTTT
-	-	TRBJ2-7	TRBV5-1	CASSFGQGGYEQYF	TGCGCCAGCAGCTTCGGGCAGGGGGGATACGAGCAGTACTTC
-	-	TRBJ1-1	TRBV5-1	CASSFLQENTEAFF	TGCGCCAGCAGCTTCTTACAGGAAAACACTGAAGCTTTCTTT
-	TRBD1	TRBJ2-7	TRBV6-5	CASSYADRVNFEQYF	TGTGCCAGCAGTTACGCCGACAGGGTCAATTTCGAGCAGTACTTC